This T cell receptor (beta chain) came from a study of OX40 agonist ivuxolimab in advanced cancers. Only in-frame clones appear in the TCRdb table, and some are missing; sequencing was by immunoSEQ multiplex PCR. The data hold fewer than 55,000 clones, with 87% observed a single time. The CDR3 contains 14 residues. Germline V gives CDR1 MNHNY, CDR2 SVGAGI (reference sequence). Trimming removed 0 bases from V and 3 bases from J, with 9 bases in between. This TCR was sampled from an adult with an advanced solid tumor such as melanoma, head and neck, liver or kidney cancer. The rearrangement uses TRBV6-6 and TRBJ2-7; D remains unclear. Source: CD4+ or CD8+ T cells sorted from blood, taken in a trial of the OX40 agonist ivuxolimab. This chain's CDR3 is CASSYSGQVYEQYF. The CDR3 coding sequence is TGTGCCAGCAGTTACTCGGGCCAGGTCTACGAGCAGTACTTC.